These T cell receptor beta chains were read from a single sample in a study of cytomegalovirus exposure and HLA in healthy donors. Here immunoSEQ multiplex PCR was the method, and the copy in TCRdb shows in-frame clones only, minus some. The sample records over 150,000 clones, approximately 85% being singletons. The specimen sequenced was PBMCs. These TCRs come from a girl between 2 and 10 years old in good health and CMV-seropositive. Both conserved end residues are part of each CDR3. D genes are given only for firm matches. Part of the rows lack a size; the others show once, few, many or a class for expanded clones.

V gene,clone size,J gene,D gene,CDR3 protein,CDR3 DNA
TRBV4-1,NA,TRBJ1-2,NA,CASSQETVYGYTF,TGCGCCAGCAGCCAAGAAACAGTATATGGCTACACCTTC
TRBV28,NA,TRBJ2-6,TRBD2,CASSFRLASRSGANVLTF,TGTGCCAGCAGTTTTCGACTAGCGAGCAGGTCTGGGGCCAACGTCCTGACTTTC
TRBV7-9,NA,TRBJ2-3,NA,CASSSTRGTDTQYF,TGTGCCAGCAGCTCGACTAGGGGCACAGATACGCAGTATTTT
TRBV1,NA,TRBJ1-4,NA,CTSSLLLLRCSSYEKLFF,TGCACCAGCAGCCTGCTTCTCCTCCGGTGCTCTTCTTATGAAAAACTGTTTTTT
TRBV5-1,NA,TRBJ2-2,TRBD2,CASSFLAAPRAGELFF,TGCGCCAGCAGCTTTCTAGCGGCCCCGAGAGCCGGGGAGCTGTTTTTT
TRBV21-1,NA,TRBJ1-1,NA,CASSFQGARGNTEAFF,TGTGCCAGCAGCTTTCAGGGGGCGCGGGGGAACACTGAAGCTTTCTTT
TRBV6-1,NA,TRBJ2-1,NA,CASRRTLAWEQFF,TGTGCCAGCAGGAGAACGCTAGCGTGGGAGCAGTTCTTC
TRBV7-8,NA,TRBJ2-5,TRBD2,CASAETRLAPQETQYF,TGTGCCAGCGCGGAAACTAGACTAGCGCCTCAAGAGACCCAGTACTTC
TRBV7-9,once,TRBJ2-1,NA,CASSFRLDAEQFF,TGTGCCAGCAGCTTCCGACTAGACGCTGAGCAGTTCTTC
TRBV30,NA,TRBJ2-7,TRBD2,CAWSGGAGVQNPYEQYF,TGTGCCTGGAGTGGGGGAGCGGGAGTCCAAAACCCCTACGAGCAGTACTTC
TRBV19,NA,TRBJ1-3,NA,CASTPKDYQSSGNTIYF,TGTGCCAGTACCCCCAAGGACTATCAAAGCTCTGGAAACACCATATATTTT
TRBV4-1,NA,TRBJ1-3,NA,CASSHSGGNTIYF,TGCGCCAGCAGCCATTCGGGAGGAAACACCATATATTTT
TRBV28,NA,TRBJ1-5,TRBD1,CASSPDRGEGQPQHF,TGTGCCAGCAGTCCCGACAGGGGCGAGGGACAGCCCCAGCATTTT
TRBV5-1,once,TRBJ2-1,NA,CASSSDSGSYNEQFF,TGCGCCAGCAGCTCCGACAGTGGTAGCTACAATGAGCAGTTCTTC
TRBV20-1,NA,TRBJ1-2,TRBD1,CSARGQGHAF,TGCAGTGCTAGGGGACAGGGTCATGCCTTC
TRBV5-1,NA,TRBJ2-2,TRBD2,CASSSGRAPAGELFF,TGCGCCAGCAGCTCGGGGAGGGCCCCCGCCGGGGAGCTGTTTTTT
TRBV5-4,NA,TRBJ2-3,TRBD2,CASSPGTSGSLDTQYF,TGTGCCAGCAGCCCCGGGACTAGCGGGAGTTTAGATACGCAGTATTTT
TRBV25-1,few,TRBJ2-3,TRBD1,CAVSGTGATDTQYF,TGTGCCGTCTCAGGGACAGGGGCCACAGATACGCAGTATTTT